What follows are 3 T cell receptor beta chains derived from one specimen sequenced in a study of blood T cell repertoires in COVID-19. Repertoires were generated with immunoSEQ multiplex PCR, while TCRdb's copy carries only in-frame clones and drops some. The sample has fewer than 450,000 clones; almost 90% are singletons. Sequencing was carried out using peripheral blood. The receptors come from a woman aged 65 to 85 with COVID-19, enrolled during active disease.

The rearrangement uses TRBV10-2 and TRBJ1-2, with D tentatively TRBD1 (5 bases). Per the germline V gene, CDR1 is WSHSY and CDR2 is SAAADI. CDR3 length: 13 amino acids. Trimming removed 9 bases at V and 4 bases at J, with 15 bases between. For the CDR3, the DNA is TGCGCCAGTACTATGGGGCAAGTCTATGGCTACACCTTC. This translates into CASTMGQVYGYTF.

This clone was observed a handful of times. This sequence joins TRBV28 and TRBJ1-4; tentative D call: TRBD1 (5 bases). This CDR3 is built from 14 residues. Trimming pared 6 bases from V and 6 bases from J, leaving 14 bases between. Looked up from germline, CDR1 is MDHEN and CDR2 is SYDVKM. CDR3 DNA sequence: TGTGCCAGCAGACCCTCGGGGGGGGATGAAAAACTGTTTTTT. Translated, it gives CASRPSGGDEKLFF.

The rearrangement links TRBV7-2 to TRBJ2-7, with 9 bases aligning to TRBD2. The CDR3 length is 15 residues. The trim removed 1 base at V and 3 bases at J, leaving 4 bases unmatched. Germline CDR1 and CDR2: SGHTA and FQGNSA. This CDR3 reads CASSLGAGGFYEQYF. Here the CDR3 DNA reads TGTGCCAGCAGCTTAGGAGCGGGGGGATTCTACGAGCAGTACTTC.